This T cell receptor (beta chain) was sequenced for a study of identical twins. Study observations and caveats: Insertions ran lower in abundant cord blood beta clonotypes, though not in memory repertoires.

TCRdb re-derived calls from the 5' RACE reads in MiXCR, one entry per CDR3 protein. The repertoire has under 500,000 distinct CDR3 sequences, about 13% of them found once; the top ten carry more than 0.8%. Many counts were recorded for this clonotype. Its antigen is undetermined. The CDR3 sequence is 14 residues long. From germline, CDR1 is SGHRS and CDR2 YFSETQ. After removal of 6 bases from V and 1 base from J, the junction contained 5 bases not matched to a gene. This same sample was also taken into another study, of yellow fever vaccine responses in identical twins.

Sequenced: CD4+ T cells sorted from blood. The TCR comes from a woman aged 18-29 years in good health. V gene TRBV5-1 combines with J gene TRBJ1-1; TRBD1 agrees at 8 bases. In DNA, the CDR3 is TGCGCCAGCACGCCGACAGGGGAGAACACTGAAGCTTTCTTT. This encodes CASTPTGENTEAFF.